These 11 T cell receptor beta chains share one sample of origin, sequenced in a study of T cell repertoires in cytomegalovirus infection. A single record per CDR3 protein comes from TCRdb applying MiXCR to the reads. The data contain about 160,000 distinct CDR3 sequences, about a sixth of them singletons. Input material: CD8+ T cells from PBMCs. Every receptor here comes from a human donor in good health (CMV status not recorded). Some clones in this sample may be carry-over from other donors' samples.

This clonotype has just a few counts. V is TRBV19 and J is TRBJ2-7; TRBD1 matches at 9 bases. The CDR3 length is 15 residues. Losses at the gene ends were 3 bases for V and 5 bases for J; bases not matched to a gene: 8. CDR1 and CDR2 (germline): LNHDA, SQIVND (reference sequence). CDR3 sequence: CASSIQGTGINEQYF. The CDR3 DNA reads as TGTGCCAGTAGTATCCAAGGGACAGGGATCAACGAGCAGTACTTC.

The genes are TRBV7-7 and TRBJ2-7; 8 nucleotides agree with TRBD1. V lost 4 bases and J lost 5; bases outside the gene matches: 10. There are 15 residues in the CDR3. Germline CDR1 and CDR2: SSHAT and FNYEAQ (reference sequence). CDR3 DNA sequence: TGTGCCAGCAGCTCCGGGACAGGCTACTTCGACGAGCAGTACTTC. Its protein is CASSSGTGYFDEQYF.

The V call is TRBV28, the J call TRBJ2-5, with a possible D match to TRBD1 (5 bases). Germline V gene sequence: CDR1 MDHEN, CDR2 SYDVKM. Trimming stripped 4 bases from V and 4 bases from J, with 19 bases between. The CDR3 has 16 amino acids. CDR3 amino acids: CASSSPDSPVGETQYF. CDR3 in DNA: TGTGCCAGCAGTTCACCCGACAGTCCCGTCGGAGAGACCCAGTACTTC.

This clonotype occurred a few times. CDR3 nucleotides: TGTGCCAGCAGCGCGAACTACCACGAGCAGTACTTC. This codes for CASSANYHEQYF. The J gene is TRBJ2-7, the V gene TRBV7-8; D gene ambiguous. Germline lookup yields CDR1 SGHVS and CDR2 FQNEAQ. The CDR3 sequence is 12 residues long. V lost 5 bases and J lost 5, with 10 bases in between.

This sequence joins TRBV7-8 and TRBJ2-1, with TRBD2 matching 14 bases. Per the germline V gene, CDR1 is SGHVS and CDR2 is FQNEAQ. The trim removed 8 bases at V and 7 bases at J, leaving 13 bases unmatched. CDR3 length: 17 residues. CDR3 residues: CASLATSGRAIWNEQFF. CDR3 nucleotide sequence: TGTGCCAGCCTTGCGACTAGCGGGAGGGCCATATGGAATGAGCAGTTCTTC.

The V and J genes are TRBV29-1 and TRBJ1-2; a possible D gene is TRBD1 (6 bases). The CDR3 is 13 amino acids. Germline V gives CDR1 SQVTM, CDR2 ANQGSEA. V lost 6 bases and J lost 3, with 14 bases in between. In DNA, the CDR3 is TGCAGCGTCCCGGGGGGCAATTACTATGGCTACACCTTC. Encoded protein: CSVPGGNYYGYTF.

This clonotype was detected many times. The rearrangement links TRBV9 to TRBJ2-3; maybe TRBD2 (6 bases). Trimming removed 0 bases from V and 3 bases from J, with 14 bases in between. Germline lookup yields CDR1 SGDLS and CDR2 YYNGEE. This CDR3 comprises 16 residues. This CDR3 is CASSVEGRAGTDTQYF. DNA for the CDR3: TGTGCCAGCAGCGTAGAAGGCCGTGCGGGAACAGATACGCAGTATTTT.

This clonotype was recorded many times. The chain uses TRBV11-2 and TRBJ2-7; no definite D call. From germline, CDR1 is SGHAT and CDR2 FQNNGV. The CDR3 is 14 residues long. The ends were cut back, 3 bases at V and 4 bases at J, with 13 bases in the middle. The CDR3 loop is CASSFSGSPYEQYF. The CDR3 nucleotides are TGTGCCAGCAGCTTCAGTGGCTCCCCGTACGAGCAGTACTTC.

This clonotype has only a few counts. V and J are TRBV20-1 and TRBJ2-3; the D gene is possibly TRBD2 (5 bases). Germline-derived CDR1 and CDR2 are DFQATT and SNEGSKA (reference sequence). V dropped 6 bases and J dropped 3 bases, with 13 bases sitting between them. CDR3 length: 13 amino acids. The CDR3 loop is CSASLLGTDTQYF. CDR3 in DNA: TGCAGTGCATCTCTACTAGGGACAGATACGCAGTATTTT.

There are a few counts of this clonotype. The rearrangement joins TRBV5-1 to TRBJ2-7, with a tentative D call TRBD1 (5 bases). The ends were cut back, 2 bases at V and 5 bases at J, with 11 bases in the middle. Per the germline V gene, CDR1 is SGHRS and CDR2 is YFSETQ. The CDR3 covers 13 residues. CDR3 sequence: CASSFKGYDEQYF. Written as DNA, the CDR3 is TGCGCCAGCAGCTTTAAGGGGTACGACGAGCAGTACTTC.

The chain carries TRBV7-9 and TRBJ2-2; 8 bases align to TRBD1. Germline V lookup: CDR1 SEHNR, CDR2 FQNEAQ (reference sequence). J lost 5 bases, V lost 5 bases, and 10 bases had no gene match. The CDR3 spans 16 residues. As DNA, the CDR3 is TGTGCCAGCAGCCCGATGACAGGGGCGAGGACCGGGGAGCTGTTTTTT. Encoded protein: CASSPMTGARTGELFF.